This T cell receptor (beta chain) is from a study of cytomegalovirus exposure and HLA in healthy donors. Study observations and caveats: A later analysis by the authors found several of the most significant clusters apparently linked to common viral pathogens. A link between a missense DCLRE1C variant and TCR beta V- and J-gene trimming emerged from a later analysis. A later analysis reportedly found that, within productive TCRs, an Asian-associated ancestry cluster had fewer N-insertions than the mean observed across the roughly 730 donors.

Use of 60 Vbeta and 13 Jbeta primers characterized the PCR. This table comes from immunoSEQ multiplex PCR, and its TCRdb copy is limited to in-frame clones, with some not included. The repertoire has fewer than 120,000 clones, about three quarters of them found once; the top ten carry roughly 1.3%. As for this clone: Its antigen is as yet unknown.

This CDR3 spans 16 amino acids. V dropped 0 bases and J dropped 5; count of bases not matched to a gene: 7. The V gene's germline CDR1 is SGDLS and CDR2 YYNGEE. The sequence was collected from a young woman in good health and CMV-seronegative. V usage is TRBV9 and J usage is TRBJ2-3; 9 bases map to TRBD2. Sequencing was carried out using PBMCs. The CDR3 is CASSVELGLALDTQYF. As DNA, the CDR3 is TGTGCCAGCAGCGTAGAATTGGGACTAGCATTAGATACGCAGTATTTT.